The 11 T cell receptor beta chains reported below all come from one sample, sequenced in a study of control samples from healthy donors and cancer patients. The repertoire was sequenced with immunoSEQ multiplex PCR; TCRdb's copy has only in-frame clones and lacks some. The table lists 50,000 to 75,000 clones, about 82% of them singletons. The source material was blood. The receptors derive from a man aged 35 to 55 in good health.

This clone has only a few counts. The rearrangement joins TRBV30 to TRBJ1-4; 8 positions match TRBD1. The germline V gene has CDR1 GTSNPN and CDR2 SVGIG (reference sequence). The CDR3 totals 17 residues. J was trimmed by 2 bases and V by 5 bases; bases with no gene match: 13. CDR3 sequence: CAWDSAGGIFTNEKLFF. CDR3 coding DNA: TGTGCCTGGGATTCGGCAGGGGGCATTTTTACTAATGAAAAACTGTTTTTT. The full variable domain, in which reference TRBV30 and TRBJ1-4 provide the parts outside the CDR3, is SQTIHQWPATLVQPVGSPLSLECTVEGTSNPNLYWYRQAAGRGLQLLFYSVGIGQISSEVPQNLSASRPQDRQFILSSKKLLLSDSGFYLCAWDSAGGIFTNEKLFFGSGTQLSVL.

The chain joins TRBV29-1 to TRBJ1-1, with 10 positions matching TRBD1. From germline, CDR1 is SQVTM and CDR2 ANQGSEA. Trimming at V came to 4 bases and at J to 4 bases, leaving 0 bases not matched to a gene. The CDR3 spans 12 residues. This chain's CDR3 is CSVGQGATEAFF. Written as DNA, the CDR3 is TGCAGCGTTGGACAGGGGGCCACTGAAGCTTTCTTT.

CDR3 DNA: TGTGCCAGCAGTGAGGGACAGTTCAATCAGCCCCAGCATTTT. It is translated as CASSEGQFNQPQHF. The V and J genes are TRBV6-6 and TRBJ1-5, with 7 bases lining up with TRBD1. The CDR3 covers 14 residues. Germline V gene data show CDR1 as MNHNY and CDR2 as SVGAGI (reference sequence). J gave up 3 bases and V 5 bases, and 4 bases lay outside the gene matches.

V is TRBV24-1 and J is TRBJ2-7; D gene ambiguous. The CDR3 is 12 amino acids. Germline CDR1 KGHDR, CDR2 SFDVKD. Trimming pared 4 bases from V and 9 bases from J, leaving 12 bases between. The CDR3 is CATSDQGAGQYF. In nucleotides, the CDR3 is TGTGCCACCAGTGACCAAGGAGCAGGGCAGTACTTC.

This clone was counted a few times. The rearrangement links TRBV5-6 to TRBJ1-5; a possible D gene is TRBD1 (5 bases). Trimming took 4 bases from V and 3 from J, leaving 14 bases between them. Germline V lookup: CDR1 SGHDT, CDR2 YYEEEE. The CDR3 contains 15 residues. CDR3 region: CASSPNGGDNQPQHF. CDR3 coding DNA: TGTGCCAGCAGCCCCAACGGGGGGGACAATCAGCCCCAGCATTTT.

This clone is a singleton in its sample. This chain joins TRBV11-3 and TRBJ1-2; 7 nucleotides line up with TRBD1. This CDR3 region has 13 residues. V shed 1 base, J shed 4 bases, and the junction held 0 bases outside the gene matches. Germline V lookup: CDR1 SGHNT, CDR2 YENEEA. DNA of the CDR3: TGTGCCAGCAGCTTAGCAGGGGGCTATGGCTACACCTTC. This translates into CASSLAGGYGYTF.

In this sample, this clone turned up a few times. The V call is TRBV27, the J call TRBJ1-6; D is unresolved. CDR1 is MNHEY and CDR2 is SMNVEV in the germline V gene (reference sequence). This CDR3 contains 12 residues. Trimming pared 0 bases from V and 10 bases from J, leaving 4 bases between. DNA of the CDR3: TGTGCCAGCAGTTTATCGAAGTCACCCCTCCACTTT. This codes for CASSLSKSPLHF.

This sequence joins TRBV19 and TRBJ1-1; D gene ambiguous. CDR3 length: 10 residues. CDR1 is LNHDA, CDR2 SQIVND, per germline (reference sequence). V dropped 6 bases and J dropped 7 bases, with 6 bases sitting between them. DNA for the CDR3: TGTGCCAGTAGGGATTTTGAAGCTTTCTTT. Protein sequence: CASRDFEAFF.

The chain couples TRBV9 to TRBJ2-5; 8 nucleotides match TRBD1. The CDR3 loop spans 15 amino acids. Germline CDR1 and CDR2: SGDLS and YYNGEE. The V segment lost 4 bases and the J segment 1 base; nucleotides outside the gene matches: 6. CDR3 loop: CASSLSRGRQETQYF. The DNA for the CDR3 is TGTGCCAGCAGCTTATCCAGGGGGCGCCAAGAGACCCAGTACTTC.

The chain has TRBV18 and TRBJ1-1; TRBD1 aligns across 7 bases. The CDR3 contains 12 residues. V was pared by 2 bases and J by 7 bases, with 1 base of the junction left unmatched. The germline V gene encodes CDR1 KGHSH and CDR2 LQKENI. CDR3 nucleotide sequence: TGTGCCAGCTCACCAAGGACAGGTGAAGCTTTCTTT. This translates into CASSPRTGEAFF.

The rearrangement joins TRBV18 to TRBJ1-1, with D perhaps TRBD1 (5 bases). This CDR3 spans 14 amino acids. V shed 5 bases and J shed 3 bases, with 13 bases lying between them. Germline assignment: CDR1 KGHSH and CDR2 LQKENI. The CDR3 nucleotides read TGTGCCAGCTCATCGGGAAGGGGCCACACTGAAGCTTTCTTT. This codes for CASSSGRGHTEAFF.